The 11 T cell receptor beta chains below come from one sample, sequenced in a study of T cell repertoires in cytomegalovirus infection. Each CDR3 protein gets one entry after TCRdb re-called the reads with MiXCR. The sample has about 360,000 distinct CDR3 sequences; around 18% are singletons. The source material was PBMCs. These receptors originate from a human donor in good health (CMV status not recorded). Some clones in this sample may be carry-over from other donors' samples.

The gene calls are TRBV7-4 and TRBJ1-5, with TRBD1 as a possible D gene (6 bases). V shed 1 base and J shed 3 bases, with 13 bases lying between them. The V gene's germline CDR1 is SGHVT and CDR2 SQSDAQ. This CDR3 has 16 amino acids. The DNA of the CDR3 is TGTGCCAGCAGCTTAGAATTCGGGGGCCCCAATCAGCCCCAGCATTTT. Its protein is CASSLEFGGPNQPQHF.

This clonotype was detected many times. The V gene is TRBV7-9, the J gene TRBJ2-7, with D maybe TRBD2 (5 bases). The CDR3 sequence is 17 residues long. Germline CDR1 is SEHNR and CDR2 is FQNEAQ (reference sequence). V lost 4 bases, J lost 4 bases, and 23 bases lay in between. CDR3 in amino acids: CASSSGRSGKGNYEQYF. CDR3 nucleotides: TGTGCCAGCAGCTCAGGCAGAAGCGGTAAGGGTAATTACGAGCAGTACTTC.

This clonotype occurred a few times. Here the CDR3 reads CASSSRTVYGYTF. The CDR3 nucleotides read TGTGCCAGCAGCTCCCGGACAGTCTATGGCTACACCTTC. The rearrangement links TRBV7-2 to TRBJ1-2; weak D call: TRBD1 (6 bases). The CDR3 loop spans 13 amino acids. Germline values: CDR1 SGHTA, CDR2 FQGNSA. Between the trimmed V and J ends, which lost 4 bases and 4 bases, there was a span of 10 bases.

DNA for the CDR3: TGTGCCAGCAGCCATACGACAGGGGGGCCATTAGCTGAAGCTTTCTTT. This translates into CASSHTTGGPLAEAFF. V and J are TRBV7-9 and TRBJ1-1; 9 nucleotides align to TRBD1. V shed 5 bases, J shed 6 bases, and the junction held 13 bases outside the gene matches. Germline assignment: CDR1 SEHNR and CDR2 FQNEAQ (reference sequence). The length of the CDR3 is 16 residues. Drawing the rest from reference TRBV7-9 and TRBJ1-1, the complete variable domain is DTGVSQNPRHKITKRGQNVTFRCDPISEHNRLYWYRQTLGQGPEFLTYFQNEAQLEKSRLLSDRFSAERPKGSFSTLEIQRTEQGDSAMYLCASSHTTGGPLAEAFFGQGTRLTVV.

This clonotype has ten or more counts. The chain is built from TRBV7-6 and TRBJ1-6; D not certain. The germline gives CDR1 SGHVS, CDR2 FNYEAQ. This CDR3 is built from 16 residues. V was pared by 1 base and J by 7 bases, with 14 bases between. The CDR3 protein is CASSLGRGTTNSPLHF. CDR3 DNA sequence: TGTGCCAGCAGCTTAGGGCGTGGCACTACCAATTCACCCCTCCACTTT.

This clonotype was recorded many times. The chain couples TRBV7-9 to TRBJ2-2; a possible D gene is TRBD1 (5 bases). Per the germline V gene, CDR1 is SEHNR and CDR2 is FQNEAQ (reference sequence). The V end lost 3 bases, the J end lost 3 bases, and 8 bases lay between the germline ends. There are 14 residues in the CDR3. The CDR3 DNA follows: TGTGCCAGCAGCTTCGACAGCTACACCGGGGAGCTGTTTTTT. Translation gives CASSFDSYTGELFF.

The rearrangement links TRBV30 to TRBJ2-6; maybe TRBD1 (5 bases). Per germline, CDR1 GTSNPN and CDR2 SVGIG (reference sequence). The CDR3 has 15 residues. Trimming cost V 4 bases and J 2 bases, with 12 bases left between them. This CDR3 is CAWTSDIPGANVLTF. The CDR3 region has the DNA TGTGCCTGGACCTCGGACATACCTGGGGCCAACGTCCTGACTTTC.

The chain combines TRBV20-1 with TRBJ1-1; TRBD1 might be the D (5 bases). The CDR3 length is 15 residues. Germline CDR1 DFQATT, CDR2 SNEGSKA (reference sequence). Trimming stripped 5 bases from V and 0 bases from J, with 16 bases between. CDR3 nucleotide sequence: TGCAGTGCTCACCCTGACGGGGCCATGAACACTGAAGCTTTCTTT. Amino acids: CSAHPDGAMNTEAFF.

The chain has TRBV6-6 and TRBJ1-1; D unresolved. The CDR3 is made up of 13 amino acids. Between the trimmed V and J ends, which lost 7 bases and 1 base, there was a span of 10 bases. CDR1 and CDR2 (germline): MNHNY, SVGAGI (reference sequence). This CDR3 is CASNLQPNTEAFF. CDR3 bases: TGTGCCAGCAACCTTCAACCGAACACTGAAGCTTTCTTT.

This clonotype was detected only once. The chain combines TRBV5-6 with TRBJ2-7; D remains ambiguous. The germline V and J ends were trimmed by 4 bases and 3 bases, with 17 bases remaining between them. Germline V gene data show CDR1 as SGHDT and CDR2 as YYEEEE. CDR3 length: 15 amino acids. CDR3 in DNA: TGTGCCAGCAGCCCCTTAATGGAGTGGAACTACGAGCAGTACTTC. This translates into CASSPLMEWNYEQYF.

V and J are TRBV24-1 and TRBJ2-1; D unresolved. The CDR3 spans 14 residues. Germline values: CDR1 KGHDR, CDR2 SFDVKD. The V end lost 4 bases, the J end lost 6 bases, and 12 bases lay between the germline ends. In DNA form, the CDR3 reads TGTGCCACCAGTGAGCCCCCTGACGGCAATGAGCAGTTCTTC. Translation gives CATSEPPDGNEQFF.